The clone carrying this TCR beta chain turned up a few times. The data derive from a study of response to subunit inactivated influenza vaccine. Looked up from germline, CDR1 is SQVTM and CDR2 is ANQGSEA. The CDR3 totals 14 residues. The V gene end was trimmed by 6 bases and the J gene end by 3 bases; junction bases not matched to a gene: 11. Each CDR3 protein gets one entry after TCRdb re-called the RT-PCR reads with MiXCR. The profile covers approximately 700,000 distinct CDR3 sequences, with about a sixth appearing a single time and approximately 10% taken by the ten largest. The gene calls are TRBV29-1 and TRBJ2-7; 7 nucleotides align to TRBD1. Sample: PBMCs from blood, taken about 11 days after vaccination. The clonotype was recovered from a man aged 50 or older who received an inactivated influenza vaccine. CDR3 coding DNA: TGCAGCGTCGCAACACAGGGGCGAGGCTACGAGCAGTACTTC. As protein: CSVATQGRGYEQYF.